The 7 T cell receptor beta chains presented below share a single source sample, sequenced in a study of Ad26.COV2.S vaccination and SARS-CoV-2 variants. Sample treatment: around 19 received Ad26.COV2.S at low or high dose, single or two shots; 5 received placebo; per-sample allocation not given. Sampling took place 63 days after the first vaccine or placebo injection. Generated by immunoSEQ multiplex PCR, the TCRdb table keeps only in-frame clones and is missing some. The sample lists roughly 510,000 clones; approximately 88% were seen once. Sequenced here: peripheral blood, sampled in a trial of Ad26.COV2.S vaccine versus placebo. Receptors were obtained from a person aged 18-60 years who received the Ad26.COV2.S COVID-19 vaccine or a placebo.

This chain joins TRBV5-6 and TRBJ1-1; possibly TRBD1 for D (6 bases). The germline V gene encodes CDR1 SGHDT and CDR2 YYEEEE. V lost 1 base, J lost 3 bases, and 16 bases lay in between. CDR3 size: 16 residues. The CDR3 sequence: CASSLWARGRHTEAFF. Here the CDR3 DNA reads TGTGCCAGCAGCTTGTGGGCCAGGGGCAGGCACACTGAAGCTTTCTTT.

The gene calls are TRBV5-1 and TRBJ1-2; TRBD1 is a possible D gene (6 bases). Looked up from germline, CDR1 is SGHRS and CDR2 is YFSETQ. V lost 1 base and J lost 6, with 19 bases in between. The CDR3 contains 16 residues. CDR3 in amino acids: CASSLTTQGPGDGYTF. CDR3 nucleotide sequence: TGCGCCAGCAGCTTGACAACACAGGGTCCAGGTGATGGCTACACCTTC.

The V and J genes are TRBV6-1 and TRBJ2-3; D might be TRBD1 (5 bases). CDR3 length: 16 amino acids. Trimming stripped 2 bases from V and 2 bases from J, with 14 bases between. Germline CDR1 reads MNHNS; CDR2 reads SASEGT. CDR3 coding DNA: TGTGCCAGCAGTGAATTTGGGGCAGTTCCCACAGATACGCAGTATTTT. It codes for CASSEFGAVPTDTQYF.

CDR3 protein: CASSLLGTAYEQYF. CDR3 nucleotide sequence: TGTGCCAGCAGCTTACTTGGTACAGCCTACGAGCAGTACTTC. The J gene is TRBJ2-7, the V gene TRBV7-9; no reliable D call. The CDR3 covers 14 residues. V shed 2 bases and J shed 2 bases, with 10 bases lying between them. Germline V gene sequence: CDR1 SEHNR, CDR2 FQNEAQ (reference sequence).

This clone showed up just a few times. This chain connects TRBV7-6 to TRBJ2-5, with 8 bases identical to TRBD2. From germline, CDR1 is SGHVS and CDR2 FNYEAQ. The V segment lost 1 base and the J segment 5 bases; nucleotides outside the gene matches: 6. This CDR3 has 15 amino acids. CDR3 loop: CASSLGTSWYETQYF. CDR3 DNA sequence: TGTGCCAGCAGCTTAGGGACTAGCTGGTACGAGACCCAGTACTTC.

The chain recombines TRBV4-3 with TRBJ1-1; no reliable D call. CDR3 length: 13 amino acids. Trimming stripped 0 bases from V and 11 bases from J, with 13 bases between. Germline V gene lookup returns CDR1 LGHNA and CDR2 YSLEER. Here the CDR3 DNA reads TGCGCCAGCAGCCAAGATATAGGGTCTGGGGCTTTCTTT. Translation: CASSQDIGSGAFF.

CDR3 amino acids: CASRFALTTGELFF. CDR3 nucleotide sequence: TGCGCCAGCAGGTTCGCACTGACCACCGGGGAGCTGTTTTTT. This sequence joins TRBV5-1 and TRBJ2-2; D not certain. CDR3 length: 14 amino acids. From germline, CDR1 is SGHRS and CDR2 YFSETQ. Deletions cut 5 bases from V and 4 bases from J, with 12 bases between.